This passage covers 23 T cell receptor beta chains from one sample sequenced in a study of T-cell memory formation after mild COVID-19. TCRdb passed the 5' RACE reads through MiXCR, listing each CDR3 protein once. The sample has roughly 250,000 distinct CDR3 sequences, roughly 15% seen once; the top ten hold 3.5%. Input material: PBMCs or a T cell subset sorted from them (not recorded which). The receptors here all came from a man aged 18 to 35 who had mild COVID-19 (a few samples of this study predate the infection). Cell type and time point are not known.

This clonotype was counted between two and nine times. The rearrangement links TRBV12-3 or TRBV12-4 to TRBJ2-2; D unresolved. The CDR3 totals 14 residues. V lost 8 bases to trimming and J lost 0 bases, with 10 bases between them. The CDR3 region is CASLESPNTGELFF. CDR3 DNA sequence: TGTGCCAGCCTAGAGAGCCCGAACACCGGGGAGCTGTTTTTT.

V gene TRBV12-3 or TRBV12-4 combines with J gene TRBJ2-7; D may be TRBD1 (5 bases). With 5 bases removed from V and 0 bases from J, the gap between germline ends came to 11 bases. This CDR3 spans 14 amino acids. The CDR3 sequence is CASSPPTASYEQYF. DNA for the CDR3: TGTGCCAGCAGTCCACCGACAGCCTCCTACGAGCAGTACTTC.

The chain carries TRBV9 and TRBJ2-5; D might be TRBD1 or TRBD2, each matching 5 bases. The CDR3 consists of 12 residues. The V gene lost 7 bases and the J gene lost 5 bases, with 12 bases spanning the gap. Germline V gene lookup returns CDR1 SGDLS and CDR2 YYNGEE. CDR3 nucleotides: TGTGCCAGCGGACTTGAGGGGGAGACCCAGTACTTC. Its protein is CASGLEGETQYF.

This clonotype was observed a handful of times. This CDR3 reads CASTGTSPNEQFF. The CDR3 DNA follows: TGTGCCAGCACCGGGACTAGCCCCAATGAGCAGTTCTTC. The chain is built from TRBV6-2 or TRBV6-3 and TRBJ2-1, with 9 positions matching TRBD2. Unmatched junction bases numbered 4, after V lost 7 bases and J lost 6 bases. The CDR3 spans 13 residues. Germline V gene lookup returns CDR1 MNHEY and CDR2 SVGEGT.

This clonotype occurred a few times. V usage is TRBV7-2 and J usage is TRBJ2-7; 9 bases fit TRBD2. Germline assignment: CDR1 SGHTA and CDR2 FQGNSA. The CDR3 runs to 16 residues. After removal of 5 bases from V and 5 bases from J, the junction contained 13 bases not matched to a gene. CDR3 DNA sequence: TGTGCCAGCAGCCTGACGACTAGCGGAGGACGGCACGAGCAGTACTTC. Protein: CASSLTTSGGRHEQYF.

V gene TRBV28 combines with J gene TRBJ2-5, with D maybe TRBD1 (6 bases). Germline V gene data show CDR1 as MDHEN and CDR2 as SYDVKM. Trimming removed 8 bases at V and 5 bases at J, with 21 bases between. The CDR3 is 15 amino acids. The CDR3 DNA is TGTGCCAGCGGAAAAGGACAGCATGAGGCGGAGACCCAGTACTTC. Encoded protein: CASGKGQHEAETQYF.

This clonotype was seen at least ten times. The genes are TRBV4-1 and TRBJ1-6, with D possibly being TRBD1 (5 bases). The V end was cut by 3 bases, the J end by 10 bases, with 13 bases between. The germline gives CDR1 MGHRA, CDR2 YSYEKL. This CDR3 is 14 amino acids long. The CDR3 loop reads CASSHPGWSSPLHF. In nucleotides, the CDR3 is TGCGCCAGCAGCCACCCAGGGTGGAGCTCACCCCTCCACTTT.

This chain connects TRBV5-1 to TRBJ2-7; 8 bases fit TRBD1. Germline V gene data show CDR1 as SGHRS and CDR2 as YFSETQ. The V segment lost 4 bases and the J segment 7 bases; nucleotides outside the gene matches: 7. The CDR3 sequence is 13 residues long. CDR3 in amino acids: CASSGRQGREQYF. In nucleotides, the CDR3 is TGCGCCAGCAGCGGGAGACAGGGGCGGGAGCAGTACTTC.

There are a few counts of this clonotype. The chain carries TRBV12-3 or TRBV12-4 and TRBJ2-3; D remains unclear. This CDR3 has 13 amino acids. Trimming stripped 6 bases from V and 4 bases from J, with 11 bases between. Here the CDR3 reads CASSSDRPDTQYF. CDR3 DNA sequence: TGTGCCAGCAGCTCCGACCGTCCAGATACGCAGTATTTT.

The chain employs TRBV20-1 and TRBJ2-1, with TRBD2 as a possible D gene (6 bases). Trimming removed 8 bases at V and 4 bases at J, with 18 bases between. Germline V gene lookup returns CDR1 DFQATT and CDR2 SNEGSKA (reference sequence). The CDR3 loop spans 14 amino acids. Written as DNA, the CDR3 is TGCAGTACAGCCCCCAGCGGGCCTTACAATGAGCAGTTCTTC. Amino acids: CSTAPSGPYNEQFF.

This clonotype was counted a few times. V is TRBV18 and J is TRBJ2-3, with D maybe TRBD2 (6 bases). Germline CDR1 and CDR2: KGHSH and LQKENI. V lost 1 base and J 0 bases, leaving 8 bases between the germline ends. CDR3 length equals 15 residues. As DNA, the CDR3 is TGTGCCAGCTCACCACAGGGGACTAGCACAGATACGCAGTATTTT. Translating it yields CASSPQGTSTDTQYF.

The chain employs TRBV6-2 or TRBV6-3 and TRBJ1-1; D gene ambiguous. Germline V gene data show CDR1 as MNHEY and CDR2 as SVGEGT. The CDR3 extends over 16 amino acids. Trimming shortened V by 6 bases and J by 4 bases, and 21 bases separated the two germline ends. As DNA, the CDR3 is TGTGCCAGCAGGGGCGGACTCATAAGGGATGGCACTGAAGCTTTCTTT. It codes for CASRGGLIRDGTEAFF.

The chain joins TRBV18 to TRBJ1-2, with no clear D. This CDR3 comprises 14 residues. The germline CDR1 and CDR2 sequences are KGHSH and LQKENI. V gave up 3 bases and J gave up 7 bases, with 15 bases separating them. The CDR3 is CASSPPDREGGYTF. In DNA, the CDR3 is TGTGCCAGCTCACCCCCGGACCGCGAGGGTGGCTACACCTTC. The variable domain in full, completed from reference TRBV18 and TRBJ1-2, reads NAGVMQNPRHLVRRRGQEARLRCSPMKGHSHVYWYRQLPEEGLKFMVYLQKENIIDESGMPKERFSAEFPKEGPSILRIQQVVRGDSAAYFCASSPPDREGGYTFGSGTRLTVV.

This chain links TRBV6-1 with TRBJ1-4; D perhaps matches TRBD1 (5 bases). The V gene's germline CDR1 is MNHNS and CDR2 SASEGT. The CDR3 extends over 16 amino acids. The germline V and J ends were trimmed by 2 bases and 2 bases, with 12 bases remaining between them. The CDR3 reads CASSERGGSTNEKLFF. The DNA for the CDR3 is TGTGCCAGCAGTGAAAGGGGAGGGTCGACTAATGAAAAACTGTTTTTT.

The rearrangement links TRBV13 to TRBJ2-7; the match to TRBD2 covers 11 bases. Trimming cost V 4 bases and J 4 bases; bases outside gene matches: 6. Germline V gene sequence: CDR1 PRHDT, CDR2 FYEKMQ (reference sequence). This CDR3 contains 15 residues. CDR3 nucleotides: TGTGCCAGCAGCTCACTAGCGGGGGTTACTTACGAGCAGTACTTC. Protein sequence: CASSSLAGVTYEQYF.

The chain uses TRBV24-1 and TRBJ2-2; maybe TRBD1 (6 bases). Trimming shortened V by 4 bases and J by 1 base, and 9 bases separated the two germline ends. The CDR3 loop spans 15 amino acids. Germline lookup yields CDR1 KGHDR and CDR2 SFDVKD. CDR3 region: CATSDSGQNTGELFF. The CDR3 DNA is TGTGCCACCAGTGACTCGGGACAGAACACCGGGGAGCTGTTTTTT.

This clonotype was seen only a few times. The rearrangement joins TRBV29-1 to TRBJ2-3; 7 positions match TRBD1. V lost 4 bases, J lost 2 bases, and 3 bases stayed unmatched. The CDR3 is 13 residues long. Germline CDR1 and CDR2: SQVTM and ANQGSEA. Here the CDR3 DNA reads TGCAGCGTTGCCCAGGGGGTCACAGATACGCAGTATTTT. This sequence encodes CSVAQGVTDTQYF.

This clonotype occurred many times. The V and J genes are TRBV6-2 or TRBV6-3 and TRBJ2-7; 7 nucleotides align to TRBD1. The CDR3 extends over 18 amino acids. Germline CDR1 and CDR2: MNHEY and SVGEGT. Trimming cost V 5 bases and J 0 bases; bases outside gene matches: 16. The CDR3 DNA follows: TGTGCCAGCAGTCCAGCGCCCCGGGACAGATTCTTCTCCTACGAGCAGTACGTC. Translated: CASSPAPRDRFFSYEQYV.

The rearrangement links TRBV20-1 to TRBJ2-2, with TRBD2 matching 10 bases. This CDR3 has 15 residues. After removal of 0 bases from V and 6 bases from J, the junction contained 4 bases not matched to a gene. Germline V gives CDR1 DFQATT, CDR2 SNEGSKA (reference sequence). For the CDR3, the DNA is TGCAGTGCTAGAGATTCGAGCGGGGGGGCCGGGGAGCTGTTTTTT. It is translated as CSARDSSGGAGELFF.

This clonotype was counted a few times. The DNA for the CDR3 is TGTGCCAGCCATGACGCCGGGACTGGCTACACCTTC. Translating it yields CASHDAGTGYTF. V and J are TRBV6-2 or TRBV6-3 and TRBJ1-2, with D possibly matching TRBD1 (5 bases). CDR1 and CDR2 (germline): MNHEY, SVGEGT. There are 12 residues in the CDR3. Trimming pared 8 bases from V and 7 bases from J, leaving 14 bases between.

This clonotype was detected a few times. The chain uses TRBV28 and TRBJ1-5; unclear D gene. Trimming cost V 2 bases and J 0 bases, with 5 bases left between them. Germline CDR1 is MDHEN and CDR2 is SYDVKM. The CDR3 is 14 residues long. CDR3 DNA: TGTGCCAGCAGTTTAGGGCGTAGCAATCAGCCCCAGCATTTT. It encodes CASSLGRSNQPQHF.

This clonotype was seen a handful of times. The rearrangement links TRBV4-1 to TRBJ2-3; D ambiguous. Trimming stripped 0 bases from V and 3 bases from J, with 7 bases between. Germline assignment: CDR1 MGHRA and CDR2 YSYEKL. There are 14 residues in the CDR3. This chain's CDR3 is CASSQDGVTDTQYF. The CDR3, as DNA: TGCGCCAGCAGCCAAGACGGCGTGACAGATACGCAGTATTTT.

The J gene is TRBJ1-1, the V gene TRBV12-3 or TRBV12-4; D gene uncertain. V was cut by 6 bases and J by 7 bases, with 9 bases left in between. This CDR3 is 11 amino acids long. In nucleotides, the CDR3 is TGTGCCAGCAGAGAGGAAGTTGAAGCTTTCTTT. Translating it yields CASREEVEAFF.